The source of this T cell receptor beta chain is a study of cytomegalovirus exposure and HLA in healthy donors (dated by TCRdb to about 2017). About the study as a whole: An earlier analysis of 587 of the donors reported 276 Gb of sequence data and 100 million to 120 million unique TCR beta sequences obtained from about 179 million T cells. A later analysis re-examined previously published TCR beta repertoires from more than 550 donors and added high-resolution HLA genotyping to investigate patterns of TCR occurrence. The number of donors typed differed by locus, with about 629-630 for A, B, C, DRB1 and DQB1, roughly 550 for DQA1, 600 to 610 for DPA1, and 450 to 480 for DPB1. The study profiled the T cell repertoires of hundreds of subjects by immunosequencing and related them to cytomegalovirus serostatus. Donor age, sex, ethnicity and CMV serostatus were collected together with the repertoire data. All discovery cohort repertoires had been generated using a single sequencing platform. In a later genetic analysis, genome-wide SNP genotypes for about three fifths of the roughly 670 donors were used, and that subset was treated as a discovery cohort. Besides the first cohort of under 700 subjects, a separate validation cohort made up of about 120 different subjects was used. Rather than drawing on any new phenotypic data, the later analysis identified candidate immune exposures from TCR beta sequences and the way those sequences occurred across donors. The genetic ancestry cluster associated with self-reported Caucasian donors included 80% to 90% of the roughly 380 genotyped donors. The study aimed to test whether signatures of past pathogen exposure could be identified by cataloging public T cell receptors. Among under 450 genotyped donors of the cohort, an average of approximately 230,000 unique TCR beta nucleotide sequences were sequenced per donor, roughly 20% of them non-productive. An early release covering just under 650 HLA-typed donors comprised about 290 gigabases of sequencing data and 85 million to 100 million unique TCR sequences. Both class I and class II loci were covered by HLA typing, at four-digit resolution. Four or five DR-DQ haplotypes were handled as single units for association and clustering, since linkage in the cohort was strong. In an earlier analysis of 587 of the donors, high-throughput TCR beta sequencing was used to judge whether each TCR beta V gene segment behaved as functional or pseudogenic. High-throughput TCR immunosequencing, statistical association of individual TCRs with disease status, and machine learning were combined to predict cytomegalovirus infection status.

Preparation of the library involved the immunoSEQ multiplex PCR assay. A mixture of 60 forward primers for TCR Vbeta segments and 13 reverse primers for TCR Jbeta segments was used in the multiplex PCR. The CDR3 region of rearranged TCR beta genes was amplified from genomic DNA with a multiplex PCR assay. The amplified TCR beta libraries were sequenced on the Illumina HiSeq System as 87-base-pair reads. Processing in the source paper ran as follows. Across the 600 to 700 repertoires, a later analysis counted about 81 million unique TCR beta chains, roughly 11 million of which were shared by at least two donors. To remove PCR and sequencing errors, raw reads were error-corrected and collapsed into unique sequences using a nearest-neighbor algorithm that merged closely related sequences. V, D and J gene segments were assigned by aligning CDR3 sequences to IMGT reference sequences. For a sequence to be retained, a match of at least six nucleotides to both a V gene segment and a J gene segment was required. A rearrangement counted as productive if the CDR3 had no stop codons and remained in frame with V and J, and every other rearrangement counted as non-productive. Following IMGT convention, CDR3 was defined as the stretch from the second conserved V-encoded cysteine to the conserved J-encoded phenylalanine. The earlier analysis of around 640 of the donors excluded sequences that lacked an unambiguous match to a single V gene segment. In an earlier analysis of a few hundred of the donors, a V segment was called functional when productive rearrangements were above 56.7%, and segregating when the standard deviation between donors exceeded 5%. A statistical classification framework was developed to diagnose cytomegalovirus status using the catalog of TCR beta chain sequences. A later analysis assigned V and J genes by comparing TCR nucleotide sequences with IMGT/GENE-DB human TR gene sequences. A later analysis assigned CDR3 sequences and most-parsimonious VDJ recombination scenarios with the TCRdist pipeline. In a later analysis, each TCR beta chain was defined by its CDR3 amino acid sequence together with its V-gene family, and reads without a unique V-gene family were excluded. As a way to deal with suspected cross-contamination and a sequencing artifact, a later analysis dropped nearly 600 nucleotide sequences that were highly shared and had low generation probability. In a later analysis, a clonal expansion index for each public chain was calculated from normalized within-repertoire ranks of inferred template counts. Generation probabilities in a later analysis came from a VDJ recombination model fitted to out-of-frame rearrangements, and those results were checked against IGoR. Hypergeometric tests were used in a later analysis to score TCR-TCR, TCR-HLA and TCR-CMV co-occurrence, with a repertoire-size bias correction applied to the TCR pairs. A later analysis estimated false discovery rates by permuting HLA or CMV assignments 20 times. In a later analysis, co-occurring TCRs were grouped using DBSCAN, with TCRdist sequence similarity added in when clustering inside HLA-allele-positive subsets. Co-occurrence clustering excluded repertoires with fewer than 30,000 or more than 120,000 public chains, plus five with anomalous nucleotide sharing. Here the immuneACCESS table is served through TCRdb, limited to in-frame sequences with V and J called. Missing clones are a known gap in these copies; in checked studies unresolved V genes cover under half, and the rest lacks a known reason. The V and J calls and clone size were taken over from that table, and D and trimming were inferred from the DNA. Recorded for this sample are some 130,000 clones; about 78% of them occurred a single time. Under 5.5% of the sample comes from the top ten.

With regard to this clone: Its specific antigen is unknown. The junction departs from the called germline gene at one end, perhaps through a read error.

Results and caveats for the whole study, not just this receptor: Correlated functional status among segregating V segments might reflect linkage disequilibrium, but an unknown experimental factor could not be ruled out. The study gave a list of about 150 TCR beta chains associated with cytomegalovirus. When HLA alleles, especially DR and DQ, strongly co-occurred, TCR associations were difficult to assign to individual alleles. A later analysis found that TCR association rates varied across HLA loci, with DRB1 alleles showing the most associated TCRs and HLA-C alleles the fewest. Some IMGT-functional V segments, including TRBV6-2 and TRBV6-3, could not be distinguished by the 87-base-pair reads and were therefore excluded. HLA typing was unavailable for some donors at each locus, so association tests used only the typed subset. Most TCR sequences were seen in very few donors, while some public TCRs were found in many individuals. A few of the identified cytomegalovirus-associated TCR beta chains were confirmed in vitro to be specific for cytomegalovirus antigens. The cohort was sequenced for TCR beta chains only, and without alpha or paired-chain data the features that could be detected were limited. At a false discovery rate of 0.05, a later analysis linked roughly 17,000 TCR beta sequences to specific HLA alleles. In a later analysis, most CMV-associated TCR beta chains were found to appear HLA-restricted, with HLA associations seemingly driven largely by CMV exposure. A further reported finding was that TCR beta sequences accurately predicted the HLA-A and HLA-B alleles for most subjects in the first cohort. Compared with equally common non-associated chains, HLA-associated TCR beta chains in a later analysis were more clonally expanded and had lower generation probabilities. In an earlier analysis of 500 to 650 of the donors, most TCR beta V segments appeared in productive rearrangements about 87% or about 30% of the time, broadly matching IMGT annotations. Immune exposure information for the cohort was limited to CMV serostatus. Cytomegalovirus status was reported to be diagnosed by the classifier with high specificity and sensitivity in both the original and validation cohorts. The presence/absence analyses assumed that sequencing depth was roughly uniform across donors, and that assumption may not be true. An association between a missense DCLRE1C variant and V-gene and J-gene trimming of TCR beta chains was found in a later genetic analysis and replicated in an independent cohort. According to a later analysis, parvovirus B19, influenza, CMV and Epstein-Barr virus appeared linked to several top co-occurrence clusters. It was suggested by the authors that the approach could potentially be generalized to other disease states and immunological phenotypes. Compared with the roughly 710-donor mean, donors in an Asian-associated ancestry cluster had fewer N-insertions in productive TCRs, according to a later genetic analysis. A cluster of highly shared sequence variants was judged likely to be a technical artifact of the sequencing pipeline. The earlier analysis of around 600 of the donors excluded approximately 17 rarely observed V segments, including chromosome 9 orphons, because counts were too low.

The CDR3 sequence holds 19 residues, the cysteine and phenylalanine included. Here the CDR3 DNA is all that survives: 57 bases in frame from base 1. Taken from the germline V gene, the CDR1 and CDR2 loops are SGHNT and YENEEA. The cohort was made up of 666 healthy bone marrow donors. At the time of sampling, all cohort members were nominally healthy, though unrecorded immune exposures were likely present. The donor tested CMV seropositive and was one of the 289 seropositive cohort members. Each donor provided a peripheral blood sample, and peripheral blood mononuclear cells were used for TCR beta sequencing. The Qiagen DNeasy Blood Extraction Kit was used to extract genomic DNA from the blood cell samples.

Sequenced input: PBMCs. The origin of this receptor is a man over 45 in good health and CMV-seropositive. The V and J segments used are TRBV11-3 and TRBJ2-5, with 8 bases aligning to TRBD2. The nucleotide sequence is TGTGCCAGCAGCGTAGAAGGAAAGGGAACTAGCGGCTACCAAGAGACCCAGTACTTC. Protein translation: CASSVEGKGTSGYQETQYF.